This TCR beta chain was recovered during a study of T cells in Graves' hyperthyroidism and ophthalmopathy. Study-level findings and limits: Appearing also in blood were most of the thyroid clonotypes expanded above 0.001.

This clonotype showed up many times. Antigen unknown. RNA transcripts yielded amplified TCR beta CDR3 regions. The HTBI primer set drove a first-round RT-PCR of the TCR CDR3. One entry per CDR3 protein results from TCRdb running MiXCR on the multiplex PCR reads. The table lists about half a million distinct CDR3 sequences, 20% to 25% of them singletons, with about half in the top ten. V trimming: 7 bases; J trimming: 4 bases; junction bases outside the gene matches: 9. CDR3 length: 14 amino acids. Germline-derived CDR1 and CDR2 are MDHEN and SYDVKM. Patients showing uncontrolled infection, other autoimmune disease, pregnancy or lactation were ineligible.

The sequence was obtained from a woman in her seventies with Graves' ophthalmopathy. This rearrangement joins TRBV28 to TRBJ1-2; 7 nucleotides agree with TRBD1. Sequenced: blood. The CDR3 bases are TGTGCCAGCAAATTACCAGGGGGTTCCTATGGCTACACCTTC. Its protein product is CASKLPGGSYGYTF.